Below are 3 T cell receptor beta chains sequenced from a single sample in a study of T-cell memory formation after mild COVID-19. MiXCR, applied by TCRdb to the 5' RACE reads, yields one record per CDR3 protein. In the table there are 140,000 or so distinct CDR3 sequences, 11% to 15% of which are singletons. Sequencing was carried out using PBMCs or a T cell subset sorted from them (not recorded which). These receptors were obtained from an adult woman who had mild COVID-19 (a few samples of this study predate the infection). Cell type and time point are not known.

This clonotype turned up a few times. This chain links TRBV20-1 with TRBJ2-7, with 9 nucleotides matching TRBD1. J was trimmed by 6 bases and V by 6 bases; bases with no gene match: 15. Germline values: CDR1 DFQATT, CDR2 SNEGSKA (reference sequence). The CDR3 covers 15 residues. The CDR3 region is CSAPQGGQGVSEQYF. CDR3 in DNA: TGCAGTGCGCCACAGGGGGGACAGGGAGTTAGCGAGCAGTACTTC.

Only a few counts were recorded for this clonotype. V is TRBV7-2 and J is TRBJ1-6; a weak D match, TRBD1 (5 bases). The V gene lost 1 base and the J gene lost 10 bases, with 8 bases spanning the gap. Germline V gene data show CDR1 as SGHTA and CDR2 as FQGNSA. CDR3 length equals 13 residues. The CDR3 nucleotides are TGTGCCAGCAGCTTAGGGGGACGGTCACCCCTCCACTTT. It is translated as CASSLGGRSPLHF.

The J gene is TRBJ2-2, the V gene TRBV20-1, with D perhaps matching TRBD1 or TRBD2 (5 bases each). V lost 5 bases, J lost 0 bases, and 7 bases lay in between. CDR3 size: 13 residues. Germline CDR1 and CDR2: DFQATT and SNEGSKA (reference sequence). In DNA, the CDR3 is TGCAGTGCTCGAGGGGCGAACACCGGGGAGCTGTTTTTT. Its protein is CSARGANTGELFF.